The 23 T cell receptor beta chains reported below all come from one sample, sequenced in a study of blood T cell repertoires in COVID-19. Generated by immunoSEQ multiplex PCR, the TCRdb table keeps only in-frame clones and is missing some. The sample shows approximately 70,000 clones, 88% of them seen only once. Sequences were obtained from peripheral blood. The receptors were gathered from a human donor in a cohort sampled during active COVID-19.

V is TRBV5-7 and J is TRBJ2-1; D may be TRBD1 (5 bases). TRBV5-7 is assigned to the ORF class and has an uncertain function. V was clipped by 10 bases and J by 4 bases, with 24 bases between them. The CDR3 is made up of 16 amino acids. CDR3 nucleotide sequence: TGTGCCCCCCCGACAGTTTCCCAATGGCCTTACAATGAGCAGTTCTTC. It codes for CAPPTVSQWPYNEQFF.

The CDR3 nucleotides are TGTGCCAGCAGCTTACGTGGAGCGGGAGGTAATGAGCAGTTCTTC. Protein sequence: CASSLRGAGGNEQFF. The rearrangement links TRBV7-6 to TRBJ2-1; TRBD2 aligns across 9 bases. CDR1 and CDR2 (germline): SGHVS, FNYEAQ. This CDR3 spans 15 amino acids. The V gene end was trimmed by 2 bases and the J gene end by 7 bases; junction bases not matched to a gene: 6.

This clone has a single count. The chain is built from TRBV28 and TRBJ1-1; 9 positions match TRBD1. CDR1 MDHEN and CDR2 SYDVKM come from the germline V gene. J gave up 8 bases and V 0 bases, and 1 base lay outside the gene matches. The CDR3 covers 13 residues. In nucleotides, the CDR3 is TGTGCCAGCAGTTTATGGGGGACAGGGGAAGCTTTCTTT. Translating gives CASSLWGTGEAFF.

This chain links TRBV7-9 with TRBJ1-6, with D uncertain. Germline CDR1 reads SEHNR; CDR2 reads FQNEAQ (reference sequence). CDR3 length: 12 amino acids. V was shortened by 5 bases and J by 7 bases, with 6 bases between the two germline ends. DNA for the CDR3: TGTGCCAGCAGCCTACCGAATTCACCCCTCCACTTT. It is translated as CASSLPNSPLHF. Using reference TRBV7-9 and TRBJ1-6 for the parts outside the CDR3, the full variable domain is DTGVSQNPRHKITKRGQNVTFRCDPISEHNRLYWYRQTLGQGPEFLTYFQNEAQLEKSRLLSDRFSAERPKGSFSTLEIQRTEQGDSAMYLCASSLPNSPLHFGNGTRLTVT.

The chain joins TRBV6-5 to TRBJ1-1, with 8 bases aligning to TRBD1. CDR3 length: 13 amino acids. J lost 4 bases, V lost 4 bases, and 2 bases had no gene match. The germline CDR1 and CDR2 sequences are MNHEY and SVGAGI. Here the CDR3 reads CASSWTGLTEAFF. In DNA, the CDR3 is TGTGCCAGCAGTTGGACAGGGCTCACTGAAGCTTTCTTT.

Here the CDR3 reads CASRRDRENGYTF. CDR3 DNA sequence: TGTGCCAGCAGGCGGGACAGGGAAAATGGCTACACCTTC. The chain links TRBV6-5 to TRBJ1-2; 9 positions agree with TRBD1. The CDR3 consists of 13 residues. Germline CDR1 reads MNHEY; CDR2 reads SVGAGI. V trimming: 6 bases; J trimming: 6 bases; junction bases outside the gene matches: 5.

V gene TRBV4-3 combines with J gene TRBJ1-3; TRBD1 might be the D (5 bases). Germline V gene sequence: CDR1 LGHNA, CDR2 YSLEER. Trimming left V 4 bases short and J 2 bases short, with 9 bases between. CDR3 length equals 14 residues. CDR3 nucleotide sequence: TGCGCCAGCAGCCCCCAGGGCCCTGGAAACACCATATATTTT. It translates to CASSPQGPGNTIYF.

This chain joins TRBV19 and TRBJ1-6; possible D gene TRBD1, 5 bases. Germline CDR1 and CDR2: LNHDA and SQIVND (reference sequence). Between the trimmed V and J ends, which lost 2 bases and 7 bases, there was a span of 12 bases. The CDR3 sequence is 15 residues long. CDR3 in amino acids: CASSIPQGGNSPLHF. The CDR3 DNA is TGTGCCAGTAGTATACCCCAGGGAGGAAATTCACCCCTCCACTTT.

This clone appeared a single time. The DNA of the CDR3 is TGTGCCAGCAGCGCGGACAGGGGCTCTTATGGCTACACCTTC. Protein sequence: CASSADRGSYGYTF. V and J are TRBV7-8 and TRBJ1-2; 9 nucleotides align to TRBD1. The CDR3 contains 14 residues. V lost 5 bases, J lost 5 bases, and 6 bases stayed unmatched. CDR1 is SGHVS, CDR2 FQNEAQ, per germline.

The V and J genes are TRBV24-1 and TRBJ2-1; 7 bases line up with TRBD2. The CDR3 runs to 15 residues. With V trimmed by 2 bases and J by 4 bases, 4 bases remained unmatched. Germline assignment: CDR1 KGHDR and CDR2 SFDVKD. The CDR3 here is CATSDSPAGYNEQFF. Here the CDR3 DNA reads TGTGCCACCAGTGATTCCCCAGCGGGATACAATGAGCAGTTCTTC.

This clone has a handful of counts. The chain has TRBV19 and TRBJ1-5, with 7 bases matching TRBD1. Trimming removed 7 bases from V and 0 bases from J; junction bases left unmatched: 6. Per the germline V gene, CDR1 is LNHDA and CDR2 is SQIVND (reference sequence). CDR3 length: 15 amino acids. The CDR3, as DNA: TGTGCCAGTACCGACAGGGCGGCTAGCAATCAGCCCCAGCATTTT. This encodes CASTDRAASNQPQHF. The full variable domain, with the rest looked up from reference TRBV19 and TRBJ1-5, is DGGITQSPKYLFRKEGQNVTLSCEQNLNHDAMYWYRQDPGQGLRLIYYSQIVNDFQKGDIAEGYSVSREKKESFPLTVTSAQKNPTAFYLCASTDRAASNQPQHFGDGTRLSIL.

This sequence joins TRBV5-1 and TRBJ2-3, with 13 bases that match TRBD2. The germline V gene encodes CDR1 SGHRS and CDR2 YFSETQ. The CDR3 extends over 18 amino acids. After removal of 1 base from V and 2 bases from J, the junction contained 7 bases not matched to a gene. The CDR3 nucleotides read TGCGCCAGCAGCTTGAGGACTAGCGGGGGAGAGTTCACAGATACGCAGTATTTT. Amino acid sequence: CASSLRTSGGEFTDTQYF.

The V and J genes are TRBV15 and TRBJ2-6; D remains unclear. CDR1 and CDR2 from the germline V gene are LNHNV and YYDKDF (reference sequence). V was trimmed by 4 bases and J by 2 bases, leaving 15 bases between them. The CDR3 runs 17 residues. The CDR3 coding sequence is TGTGCCACCAGCAAAGATTCCCCAGGCACTGGGGCCAACGTCCTGACTTTC. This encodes CATSKDSPGTGANVLTF. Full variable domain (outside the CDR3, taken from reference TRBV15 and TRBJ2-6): DAMVIQNPRYQVTQFGKPVTLSCSQTLNHNVMYWYQQKSSQAPKLLFHYYDKDFNNEADTPDNFQSRRPNTSFCFLDIRSPGLGDTAMYLCATSKDSPGTGANVLTFGAGSRLTVL.

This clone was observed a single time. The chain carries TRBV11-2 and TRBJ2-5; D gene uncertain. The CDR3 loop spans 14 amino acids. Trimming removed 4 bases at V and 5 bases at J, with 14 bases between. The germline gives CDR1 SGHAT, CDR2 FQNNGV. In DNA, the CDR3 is TGTGCCAGCAGCTCCAACAGTCGTGTCGAGACCCAGTACTTC. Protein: CASSSNSRVETQYF.

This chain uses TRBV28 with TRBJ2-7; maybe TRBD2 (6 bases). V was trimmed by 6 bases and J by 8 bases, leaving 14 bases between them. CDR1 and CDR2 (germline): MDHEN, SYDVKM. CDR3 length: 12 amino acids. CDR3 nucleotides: TGTGCCAGCAGCCCGACTAGTTTGCAGCAGTACTTC. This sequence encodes CASSPTSLQQYF.

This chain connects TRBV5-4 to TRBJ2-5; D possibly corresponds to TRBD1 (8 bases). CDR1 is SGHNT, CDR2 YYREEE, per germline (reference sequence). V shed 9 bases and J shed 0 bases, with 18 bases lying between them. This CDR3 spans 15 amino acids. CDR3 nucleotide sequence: TGTGCCAACAGGGGGGGGGATCTGGACCAAGAGACCCAGTACTTC. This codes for CANRGGDLDQETQYF.

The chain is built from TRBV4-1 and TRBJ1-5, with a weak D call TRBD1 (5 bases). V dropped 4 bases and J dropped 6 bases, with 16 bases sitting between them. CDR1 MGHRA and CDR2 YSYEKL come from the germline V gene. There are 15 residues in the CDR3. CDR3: CASSPSFGGIQPQHF. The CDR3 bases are TGCGCCAGCAGCCCGTCCTTTGGGGGGATTCAGCCCCAGCATTTT.

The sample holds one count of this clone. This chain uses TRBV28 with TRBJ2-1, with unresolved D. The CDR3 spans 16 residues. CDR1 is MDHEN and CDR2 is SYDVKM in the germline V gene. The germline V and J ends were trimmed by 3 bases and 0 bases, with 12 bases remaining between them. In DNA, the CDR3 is TGTGCCAGCAGTTTGGTTCCGGTTAGCTCCTACAATGAGCAGTTCTTC. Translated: CASSLVPVSSYNEQFF.

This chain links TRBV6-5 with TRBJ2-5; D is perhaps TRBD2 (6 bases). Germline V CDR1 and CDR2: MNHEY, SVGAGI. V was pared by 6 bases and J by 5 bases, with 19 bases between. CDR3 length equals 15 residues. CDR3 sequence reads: CASREGPTRWETQYF. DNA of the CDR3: TGTGCCAGCAGGGAGGGGCCCACACGTTGGGAGACCCAGTACTTC.

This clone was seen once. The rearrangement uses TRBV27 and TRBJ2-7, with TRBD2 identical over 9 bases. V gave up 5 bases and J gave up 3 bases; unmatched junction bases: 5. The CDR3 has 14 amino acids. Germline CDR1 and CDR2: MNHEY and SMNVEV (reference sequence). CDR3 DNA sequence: TGTGCCAGCAGTCTGGGGACTAGCTTCTACGAGCAGTACTTC. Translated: CASSLGTSFYEQYF.

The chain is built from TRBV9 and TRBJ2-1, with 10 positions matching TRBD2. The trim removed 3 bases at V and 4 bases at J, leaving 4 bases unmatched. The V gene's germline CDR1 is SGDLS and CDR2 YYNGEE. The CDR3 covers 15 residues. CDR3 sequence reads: CASSARLAGYNEQFF. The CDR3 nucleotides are TGTGCCAGCAGCGCACGACTAGCGGGTTACAATGAGCAGTTCTTC.

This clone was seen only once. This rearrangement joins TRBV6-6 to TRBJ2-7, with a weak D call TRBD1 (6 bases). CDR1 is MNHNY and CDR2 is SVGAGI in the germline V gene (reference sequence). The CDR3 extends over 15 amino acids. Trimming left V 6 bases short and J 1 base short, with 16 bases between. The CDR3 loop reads CASSQTGSPSYEQYF. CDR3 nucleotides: TGTGCCAGCAGCCAAACAGGGAGCCCTTCCTACGAGCAGTACTTC.

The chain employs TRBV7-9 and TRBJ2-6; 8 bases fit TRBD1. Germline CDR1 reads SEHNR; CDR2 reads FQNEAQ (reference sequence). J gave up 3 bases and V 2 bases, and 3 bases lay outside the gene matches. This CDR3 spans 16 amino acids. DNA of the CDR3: TGTGCCAGCAGCTTATCCAGGGGGCGTGGGGCCAACGTCCTGACTTTC. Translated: CASSLSRGRGANVLTF. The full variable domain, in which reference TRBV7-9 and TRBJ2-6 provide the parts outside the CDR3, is DTGVSQNPRHKITKRGQNVTFRCDPISEHNRLYWYRQTLGQGPEFLTYFQNEAQLEKSRLLSDRFSAERPKGSFSTLEIQRTEQGDSAMYLCASSLSRGRGANVLTFGAGSRLTVL.